This paragraph covers one T cell receptor (beta chain) sequence. This sample stems from a study of blood T cell repertoires in COVID-19. Background on the study: Some COVID-19 samples were acute and others convalescent; all came from the United States, Italy and Spain. Nucleic acid was either cDNA or gDNA, and it came from T cells, B-cell-depleted T cells, or PBMCs.

This CDR3 is built from 15 residues. Deletions cut 3 bases from V and 2 bases from J, with 11 bases between. CDR1 and CDR2 (germline): KGHSH, LQKENI. Generated by immunoSEQ multiplex PCR, the TCRdb table keeps only in-frame clones and is missing some. The table has 120,000 or so clones, about four fifths seen once; the top ten hold over 15%. This TCR was sampled from a woman aged 45-65 years with acute or convalescent COVID-19. Material: peripheral blood. The chain uses TRBV18 and TRBJ2-1; weak D call: TRBD1 (5 bases). CDR3 DNA: TGTGCCAGCTCACCTACAGGAGCTACCTACAATGAGCAGTTCTTC. Protein sequence: CASSPTGATYNEQFF.